The 22 T cell receptor beta chains listed next were all sequenced from one sample in a study of OX40 agonist ivuxolimab in advanced cancers. Libraries came from the immunoSEQ multiplex PCR assay. TCRdb limited this immuneACCESS table to in-frame rearrangements with V and J called. A share of clones is missing; checked studies link under half to unresolved V genes, and the rest is unexplained. The sample table records under 20,000 clones; 72% of these occur just once. The top ten clonotypes cover about 24% of the sample. The material was CD4+ or CD8+ T cells sorted from blood, obtained in a trial of the OX40 agonist ivuxolimab. The receptor source for this set is an adult with an advanced solid tumor such as melanoma, head and neck, liver or kidney cancer.

CDR3 nucleotide sequence: TGTGCCAGCAGCGCCCAAAGAGGTGGCTATGGCTACACCTTC. It codes for CASSAQRGGYGYTF. The chain recombines TRBV7-3 with TRBJ1-2; D gene unclear. Germline CDR1 SGHTA, CDR2 FQGTGA. The germline V and J ends were trimmed by 5 bases and 4 bases, with 14 bases remaining between them. CDR3 length: 14 amino acids.

This clone was seen once. The chain couples TRBV6-5 to TRBJ1-2; tentative D call: TRBD1 (6 bases). V lost 4 bases and J 2 bases, leaving 11 bases between the germline ends. CDR1 is MNHEY and CDR2 is SVGAGI in the germline V gene. The CDR3 runs 14 residues. The CDR3 loop reads CASSSRTENYGYTF. As DNA, the CDR3 is TGTGCCAGCAGTTCCCGGACAGAGAACTATGGCTACACCTTC.

This clone occurred once. The CDR3 loop is CAWSDPGGFVYEQYF. The CDR3 nucleotides read TGTGCCTGGAGTGACCCAGGAGGTTTTGTCTACGAGCAGTACTTC. The rearrangement joins TRBV30 to TRBJ2-7, with a tentative D call TRBD2 (5 bases). V was trimmed by 1 base and J by 3 bases, leaving 16 bases between them. The V gene's germline CDR1 is GTSNPN and CDR2 SVGIG (reference sequence). The length of the CDR3 is 15 residues. The whole variable domain, remainder taken from reference TRBV30 and TRBJ2-7, is SQTIHQWPATLVQPVGSPLSLECTVEGTSNPNLYWYRQAAGRGLQLLFYSVGIGQISSEVPQNLSASRPQDRQFILSSKKLLLSDSGFYLCAWSDPGGFVYEQYFGPGTRLTVT.

The chain combines TRBV29-1 with TRBJ2-2, with TRBD1 identical over 7 bases. V gave up 5 bases and J gave up 0 bases; unmatched junction bases: 6. The CDR3 consists of 15 residues. Germline V gene lookup returns CDR1 SQVTM and CDR2 ANQGSEA. Here the CDR3 DNA reads TGCAGCGTTTATGGGACAGCGACGAACACCGGGGAGCTGTTTTTT. This encodes CSVYGTATNTGELFF.

The V call is TRBV9, the J call TRBJ2-5; D possibly corresponds to TRBD2 (5 bases). CDR1 is SGDLS, CDR2 YYNGEE, per germline. V lost 3 bases and J 7 bases, leaving 16 bases between the germline ends. This CDR3 has 14 amino acids. The CDR3, as DNA: TGTGCCAGCAGCGGCCGTGACGGGGTTGGGACCCAGTACTTC. It yields the protein CASSGRDGVGTQYF.

The sample holds one count of this clone. The CDR3 region has the DNA TGTGCCAGCAGCCCTCTCCAACGGGAGACCCAGTACTTC. Its translation is CASSPLQRETQYF. The chain combines TRBV7-9 with TRBJ2-5; no definite D call. The germline V and J ends were trimmed by 5 bases and 5 bases, with 12 bases remaining between them. CDR3 length: 13 residues. The germline V gene has CDR1 SEHNR and CDR2 FQNEAQ (reference sequence). The variable domain in full, with the rest retrieved from reference TRBV7-9 and TRBJ2-5, is DTGVSQNPRHKITKRGQNVTFRCDPISEHNRLYWYRQTLGQGPEFLTYFQNEAQLEKSRLLSDRFSAERPKGSFSTLEIQRTEQGDSAMYLCASSPLQRETQYFGPGTRLLVL.

J is TRBJ2-4 and V is TRBV29-1; the D is unclear. The CDR3 extends over 13 amino acids. Germline loops: CDR1 SQVTM, CDR2 ANQGSEA. V lost 2 bases to trimming and J lost 6 bases, with 11 bases between them. The CDR3 is CSVESDAANIQYF. Written as DNA, the CDR3 is TGCAGCGTTGAAAGTGACGCGGCAAACATTCAGTACTTC.

J is TRBJ1-1 and V is TRBV19; TRBD1 matches at 7 bases. The CDR3 loop spans 14 amino acids. Germline assignment: CDR1 LNHDA and CDR2 SQIVND (reference sequence). V lost 5 bases and J lost 5; bases outside the gene matches: 8. CDR3 DNA: TGTGCCAGTAGTTCCACAGGGGAGATGACTGAAGCTTTCTTT. Its protein is CASSSTGEMTEAFF.

The chain links TRBV11-2 to TRBJ1-6; D remains ambiguous. The ends were cut back, 4 bases at V and 15 bases at J, with 10 bases in the middle. Per germline, CDR1 SGHAT and CDR2 FQNNGV. The CDR3 runs 11 residues. The DNA for the CDR3 is TGTGCCAGCAGCTCGCGACACGGCCTCCACTTT. Residues: CASSSRHGLHF.

The CDR3 reads CASSSGTGEDTF. For the CDR3, the DNA is TGTGCCAGCAGTTCTGGGACAGGGGAGGACACCTTC. This chain uses TRBV6-5 with TRBJ1-2; 10 nucleotides agree with TRBD1. Germline values: CDR1 MNHEY, CDR2 SVGAGI. The CDR3 is 12 residues long. J lost 12 bases, V lost 4 bases, and 5 bases had no gene match.

Here the CDR3 DNA reads TGTGCCAGCAGCTTTAATGAGCAGTTCTTC. It translates to CASSFNEQFF. The V and J genes are TRBV7-9 and TRBJ2-1; no clear D gene. The germline V gene has CDR1 SEHNR and CDR2 FQNEAQ (reference sequence). Trimming took 3 bases from V and 7 from J, leaving 1 base between them. The CDR3 totals 10 residues.

This clone is classed as medium-sized. This chain uses TRBV5-6 with TRBJ1-1; 8 positions match TRBD1. V was pared by 0 bases and J by 5 bases, with 6 bases of the junction left unmatched. From germline, CDR1 is SGHDT and CDR2 YYEEEE. The CDR3 totals 15 residues. This chain's CDR3 is CASSLVYGDRTEAFF. The CDR3 nucleotides are TGTGCCAGCAGCTTGGTTTACGGGGACAGGACTGAAGCTTTCTTT.

In its sample, this clone was seen once. The chain is built from TRBV7-3 and TRBJ2-5, with TRBD2 matching over 12 bases. Germline V lookup: CDR1 SGHTA, CDR2 FQGTGA. The CDR3 has 15 residues. With V trimmed by 5 bases and J by 5 bases, 6 bases remained unmatched. The CDR3 is CASSLLAGGRETQYF. In nucleotides, the CDR3 is TGTGCCAGCAGCCTCCTAGCGGGGGGGCGTGAGACCCAGTACTTC.

The chain employs TRBV11-3 and TRBJ1-2; D possibly corresponds to TRBD1 (5 bases). Per germline, CDR1 SGHNT and CDR2 YENEEA. This CDR3 contains 15 residues. V dropped 1 base and J dropped 4 bases, with 13 bases sitting between them. The CDR3 DNA follows: TGTGCCAGCAGCTTAGCCATCCGGGGGGGCTATGGCTACACCTTC. Protein product: CASSLAIRGGYGYTF.

The chain combines TRBV19 with TRBJ2-3; the D is unclear. Germline V CDR1 and CDR2: LNHDA, SQIVND (reference sequence). V lost 3 bases and J 3 bases, leaving 7 bases between the germline ends. The CDR3 length is 13 residues. The CDR3 nucleotides read TGTGCCAGTAGTATGGCCGGAACAGATACGCAGTATTTT. It translates to CASSMAGTDTQYF. Together with reference TRBV19 and TRBJ2-3, the CDR3 gives the full variable domain: DGGITQSPKYLFRKEGQNVTLSCEQNLNHDAMYWYRQDPGQGLRLIYYSQIVNDFQKGDIAEGYSVSREKKESFPLTVTSAQKNPTAFYLCASSMAGTDTQYFGPGTRLTVL.

This clone was seen only a few times. This sequence joins TRBV9 and TRBJ2-5, with 8 bases identical to TRBD1. The CDR3 has 17 amino acids. V lost 3 bases to trimming and J lost 2 bases; unmatched junction nucleotides: 12. Looked up from germline, CDR1 is SGDLS and CDR2 is YYNGEE. The CDR3 DNA reads TGTGCCAGCAGCGGAGGCGGGACAGGCTTAATACAAGAGACCCAGTACTTC. Residues: CASSGGGTGLIQETQYF.

In its sample, this clone was seen a few times. This chain uses TRBV29-1 with TRBJ2-7; either TRBD1 or TRBD2 may fit D (5 bases each). The CDR3 has 13 amino acids. Germline lookup yields CDR1 SQVTM and CDR2 ANQGSEA. The V end was cut by 4 bases, the J end by 0 bases, with 10 bases between. CDR3 sequence: CSVGGISSYEQYF. CDR3 nucleotides: TGCAGCGTTGGGGGGATTAGCTCCTACGAGCAGTACTTC.

The V call is TRBV5-5, the J call TRBJ1-2; D not certain. Trimming removed 0 bases at V and 5 bases at J, with 14 bases between. Germline CDR1 reads SGHKS; CDR2 reads YYEKEE (reference sequence). There are 15 residues in the CDR3. The CDR3 bases are TGTGCCAGCAGCTTGGGTGCGGACGGAACATATGGCTACACCTTC. Translation gives CASSLGADGTYGYTF.

This sequence joins TRBV5-1 and TRBJ2-7; tentatively, D is TRBD2 (5 bases). Germline CDR1 is SGHRS and CDR2 is YFSETQ. V was trimmed by 3 bases and J by 0 bases, leaving 10 bases between them. This CDR3 contains 14 residues. CDR3 nucleotide sequence: TGCGCCAGCAGCTACGGGGTGCTCTCCTACGAGCAGTACTTC. Amino acid sequence: CASSYGVLSYEQYF.

This clone was recorded a few times. The chain uses TRBV15 and TRBJ1-1; D perhaps matches TRBD1 (5 bases). The CDR3 is made up of 14 amino acids. V dropped 0 bases and J dropped 1 base, with 6 bases sitting between them. The germline V gene has CDR1 LNHNV and CDR2 YYDKDF (reference sequence). CDR3 coding DNA: TGTGCCACCAGCAGAGATAGGGGGAACACTGAAGCTTTCTTT. This codes for CATSRDRGNTEAFF.

The J gene is TRBJ2-4, the V gene TRBV7-9, with D possibly matching TRBD2 (6 bases). The V gene's germline CDR1 is SEHNR and CDR2 FQNEAQ (reference sequence). This CDR3 is 13 amino acids long. The V end was cut by 5 bases, the J end by 13 bases, with 18 bases between. The CDR3 DNA sequence: TGTGCCAGCAGCGGCGCCGGGACCGCGGGGCAGTACTTC. Its translation is CASSGAGTAGQYF.

The chain couples TRBV27 to TRBJ1-2; 9 bases match TRBD1. The CDR3 covers 14 residues. The V gene's germline CDR1 is MNHEY and CDR2 SMNVEV (reference sequence). Germline trimming cut 2 bases from V and 4 bases from J; bases unmatched to any gene: 2. This CDR3 reads CASSLGTGFYGYTF. The DNA for the CDR3 is TGTGCCAGCAGTTTAGGGACAGGGTTCTATGGCTACACCTTC.